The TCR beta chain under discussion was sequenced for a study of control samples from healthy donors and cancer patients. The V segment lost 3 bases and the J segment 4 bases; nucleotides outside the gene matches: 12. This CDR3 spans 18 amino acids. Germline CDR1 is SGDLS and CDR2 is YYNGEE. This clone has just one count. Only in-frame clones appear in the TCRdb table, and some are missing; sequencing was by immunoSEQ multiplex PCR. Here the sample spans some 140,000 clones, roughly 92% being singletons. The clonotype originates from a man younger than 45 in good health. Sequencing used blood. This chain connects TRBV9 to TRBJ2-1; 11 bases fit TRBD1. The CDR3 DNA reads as TGTGCCAGCAGCGCCGGACAGGGGGCTACAGCGGGATACAATGAGCAGTTCTTC. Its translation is CASSAGQGATAGYNEQFF.